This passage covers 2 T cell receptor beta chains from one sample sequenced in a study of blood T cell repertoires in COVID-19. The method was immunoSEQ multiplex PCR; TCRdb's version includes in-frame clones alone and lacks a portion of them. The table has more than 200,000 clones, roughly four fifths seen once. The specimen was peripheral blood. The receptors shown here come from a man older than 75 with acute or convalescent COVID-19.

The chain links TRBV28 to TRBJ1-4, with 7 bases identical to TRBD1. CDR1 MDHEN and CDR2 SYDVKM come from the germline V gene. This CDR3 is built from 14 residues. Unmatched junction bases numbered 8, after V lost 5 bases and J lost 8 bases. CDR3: CASSEGQVGEKLFF. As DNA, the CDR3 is TGTGCCAGCAGTGAAGGACAGGTGGGGGAAAAACTGTTTTTT.

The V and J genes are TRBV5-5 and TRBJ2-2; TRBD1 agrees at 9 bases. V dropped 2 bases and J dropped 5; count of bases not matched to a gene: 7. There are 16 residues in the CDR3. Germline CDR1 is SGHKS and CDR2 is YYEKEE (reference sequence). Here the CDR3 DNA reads TGTGCCAGCAGCTTACAACAGGGGGCGGGAACCGGGGAGCTGTTTTTT. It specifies CASSLQQGAGTGELFF.